A single sample gave rise to the 20 T cell receptor beta chains below, sequenced in a study of T cells after yellow fever vaccination. TCRdb re-derived calls from the 5' RACE reads in MiXCR, one entry per CDR3 protein. Among approximately 90,000 distinct CDR3 sequences listed, 5.8% were seen once. The sequenced sample was CD8+ T cells sorted from PBMCs, obtained 10 days after the yellow fever booster vaccination. All receptors come from a man aged 18 to 29 who received the YFV17D yellow fever vaccine.

This clonotype has just a few counts. The gene calls are TRBV11-2 and TRBJ1-3; possibly TRBD1 for D (6 bases). V was cut by 5 bases and J by 2 bases, with 10 bases left in between. This CDR3 has 14 residues. The germline CDR1 and CDR2 sequences are SGHAT and FQNNGV. The CDR3 coding sequence is TGTGCCAGCAGCCGAACAGGGCCTGGAAACACCATATATTTT. It translates to CASSRTGPGNTIYF.

The chain combines TRBV20-1 with TRBJ1-5; D is undetermined. Trimming left V 3 bases short and J 4 bases short, with 10 bases between. Germline V gene data show CDR1 as DFQATT and CDR2 as SNEGSKA (reference sequence). The CDR3 runs to 13 residues. CDR3 sequence reads: CSARVMGNQPQHF. The CDR3, as DNA: TGCAGTGCTAGGGTGATGGGGAATCAGCCCCAGCATTTT.

This clonotype was observed a handful of times. The chain combines TRBV6-5 with TRBJ1-4; D is unclear. The CDR3 has 13 amino acids. Per germline, CDR1 MNHEY and CDR2 SVGAGI. Trimming removed 2 bases from V and 7 bases from J, with 8 bases in between. The CDR3 DNA reads TGTGCCAGCAGTTACCTCGTCAGTGAAAAACTGTTTTTT. It specifies CASSYLVSEKLFF.

The V and J genes are TRBV10-3 and TRBJ2-3; D unclear. The CDR3 is 12 amino acids. Per germline, CDR1 ENHRY and CDR2 SYGVKD. Trimming took off 7 bases at V and 2 bases at J, with 7 bases between the two ends. Written as DNA, the CDR3 is TGTGCCATCACACAGAACACAGATACGCAGTATTTT. It yields the protein CAITQNTDTQYF.

This clonotype has more than one count but fewer than ten. This chain links TRBV5-1 with TRBJ1-4; possible D gene TRBD1, 6 bases. This CDR3 is 15 amino acids long. V was pared by 4 bases and J by 2 bases, with 12 bases between. From germline, CDR1 is SGHRS and CDR2 YFSETQ. The CDR3 loop reads CASSKRQATNEKLFF. DNA of the CDR3: TGCGCCAGCAGCAAAAGACAGGCTACTAATGAAAAACTGTTTTTT.

This clonotype was counted ten times or more. The gene calls are TRBV7-6 and TRBJ2-3, with D hard to call. The CDR3 totals 15 residues. The germline V gene encodes CDR1 SGHVS and CDR2 FNYEAQ. Trimming cost V 0 bases and J 0 bases, with 7 bases left between them. The CDR3 protein is CASSLAGASTDTQYF. The DNA for the CDR3 is TGTGCCAGCAGCTTAGCCGGCGCTAGCACAGATACGCAGTATTTT.

The chain combines TRBV19 with TRBJ2-7, with TRBD1 matching over 8 bases. CDR3 size: 14 residues. Germline lookup yields CDR1 LNHDA and CDR2 SQIVND (reference sequence). J gave up 7 bases and V 3 bases, and 8 bases lay outside the gene matches. CDR3 protein: CASSISPGGGEQYF. The CDR3 nucleotides read TGTGCCAGTAGTATCAGCCCAGGGGGCGGAGAGCAGTACTTC.

Note on this clonotype: This may stem from a read error, because a much larger clone lies one nucleotide away. As DNA, the CDR3 is TGTGCCACCAGTGATGGCGAGACAGGGGGTACTAACTATGGCTACACCTTC. Its protein is CATSDGETGGTNYGYTF. V is TRBV24-1 and J is TRBJ1-2, with TRBD1 matching 9 bases. Germline V gives CDR1 KGHDR, CDR2 SFDVKD. The junction had 7 bases not matched to a gene; V was cut back by 3 bases and J by 0 bases. The CDR3 covers 17 residues.

This chain uses TRBV7-8 with TRBJ2-3; 12 bases align to TRBD2. J gave up 2 bases and V 4 bases, and 4 bases lay outside the gene matches. Looked up from germline, CDR1 is SGHVS and CDR2 is FQNEAQ. This CDR3 comprises 16 residues. CDR3 protein: CASSSGLAGTTDTQYF. The CDR3 DNA follows: TGTGCCAGCAGCTCTGGACTAGCGGGGACCACAGATACGCAGTATTTT.

This clonotype was picked up many times. V and J are TRBV7-2 and TRBJ1-6; TRBD1 agrees at 9 bases. Germline trimming cut 5 bases from V and 0 bases from J; bases unmatched to any gene: 5. The CDR3 runs 17 residues. CDR1 is SGHTA, CDR2 FQGNSA, per germline. This CDR3 reads CASSLRTGASYNSPLHF. Written as DNA, the CDR3 is TGTGCCAGCAGCCTCAGGACAGGGGCCTCCTATAATTCACCCCTCCACTTT.

The CDR3 here is CSVRGEISGANYEQYF. Here the CDR3 DNA reads TGCAGCGTTCGGGGGGAGATTAGCGGGGCAAACTACGAGCAGTACTTC. The V gene is TRBV29-1, the J gene TRBJ2-7; 8 bases fit TRBD2. Germline trimming cut 5 bases from V and 3 bases from J; bases unmatched to any gene: 15. Germline lookup yields CDR1 SQVTM and CDR2 ANQGSEA. The CDR3 loop spans 16 amino acids.

This clonotype was seen a few times. The chain links TRBV12-3 or TRBV12-4 to TRBJ2-7; no clear D. CDR3 length: 13 residues. Trimming cost V 3 bases and J 3 bases, with 9 bases left between them. In nucleotides, the CDR3 is TGTGCCAGCAGTTTCGGTCAGGACTACGAGCAGTACTTC. This encodes CASSFGQDYEQYF.

V gene TRBV9 combines with J gene TRBJ2-5; tentatively, D is TRBD2 (5 bases). This CDR3 is built from 14 residues. The V gene's germline CDR1 is SGDLS and CDR2 YYNGEE. V was pared by 0 bases and J by 5 bases, with 11 bases between. The CDR3 sequence is CASSVGSGDETQYF. CDR3 in DNA: TGTGCCAGCAGCGTAGGGTCCGGGGATGAGACCCAGTACTTC.

This clonotype appeared a few times. J is TRBJ1-2 and V is TRBV27; D may be TRBD1 (5 bases). From germline, CDR1 is MNHEY and CDR2 SMNVEV (reference sequence). With 6 bases removed from V and 0 bases from J, the gap between germline ends came to 14 bases. CDR3 size: 15 residues. The CDR3 DNA sequence: TGTGCCAGCAGAGCCGGGACGGCAACTAACTATGGCTACACCTTC. Residues: CASRAGTATNYGYTF.

In its sample, this clonotype was seen many times. V usage is TRBV10-3 and J usage is TRBJ2-5, with D unclear. Trimming took off 5 bases at V and 5 bases at J, with 6 bases between the two ends. Germline V gene lookup returns CDR1 ENHRY and CDR2 SYGVKD. CDR3 length equals 11 residues. CDR3 DNA: TGTGCCATCAGTTCAGTCGAGACCCAGTACTTC. Its translation is CAISSVETQYF.

This chain connects TRBV12-3 or TRBV12-4 to TRBJ1-5; the D gene is possibly TRBD1 (5 bases). The CDR3 has 14 amino acids. V lost 8 bases, J lost 2 bases, and 13 bases lay in between. This CDR3 is CASSQGWGNQPQHF. The CDR3 DNA follows: TGTGCCAGCTCCCAGGGTTGGGGCAATCAGCCCCAGCATTTT.

This clonotype came up many times. V gene TRBV7-2 combines with J gene TRBJ2-2, with no clear D. Trimming removed 3 bases from V and 9 bases from J, with 5 bases in between. This CDR3 comprises 11 residues. Per the germline V gene, CDR1 is SGHTA and CDR2 is FQGNSA. The CDR3 sequence is CASSFSRELFF. In DNA, the CDR3 is TGTGCCAGCAGCTTTTCCCGGGAGCTGTTTTTT.

This clonotype occurred a few times. The J gene is TRBJ1-5, the V gene TRBV7-2; perhaps TRBD1 as D (5 bases). Looked up from germline, CDR1 is SGHTA and CDR2 is FQGNSA. Trimming removed 3 bases at V and 8 bases at J, with 8 bases between. CDR3 length: 12 amino acids. CDR3 sequence (DNA): TGTGCCAGCAGCTTGGGGGGTGAGCCCCAGCATTTT. Its translation: CASSLGGEPQHF.

This clonotype was counted between two and nine times. The chain is built from TRBV12-3 or TRBV12-4 and TRBJ2-2, with 8 bases that match TRBD2. The CDR3 sequence is 15 residues long. V shed 7 bases, J shed 7 bases, and the junction held 11 bases outside the gene matches. The CDR3 DNA reads TGTGCCAGCACCCTGAAGGGGCTAGCGGGCGGGGAGCTGTTTTTT. Translating gives CASTLKGLAGGELFF.

This chain uses TRBV29-1 with TRBJ2-1, with 8 bases fitting TRBD2. Germline CDR1 is SQVTM and CDR2 is ANQGSEA. The J segment lost 4 bases and the V segment lost 2 bases, leaving 10 bases of the junction unmatched. There are 16 residues in the CDR3. The CDR3 DNA follows: TGCAGCGTTGAACGGATGGCGGGGGGCCTGTACAATGAGCAGTTCTTC. Encoded protein: CSVERMAGGLYNEQFF.